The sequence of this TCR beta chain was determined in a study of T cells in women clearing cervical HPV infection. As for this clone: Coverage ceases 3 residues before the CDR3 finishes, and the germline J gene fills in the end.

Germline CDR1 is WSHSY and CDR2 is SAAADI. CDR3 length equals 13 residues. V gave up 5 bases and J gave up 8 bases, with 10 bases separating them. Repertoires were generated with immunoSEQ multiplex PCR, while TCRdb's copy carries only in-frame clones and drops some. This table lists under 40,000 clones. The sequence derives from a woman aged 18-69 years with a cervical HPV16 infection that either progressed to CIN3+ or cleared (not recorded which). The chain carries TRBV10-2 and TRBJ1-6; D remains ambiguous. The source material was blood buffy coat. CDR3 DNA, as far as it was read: TGCGCCAGCAGTTTGCAAGAGGATTCACCC. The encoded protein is CASSLQEDSP. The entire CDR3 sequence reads CASSLQEDSPLHF.